The present TCR beta chain was sequenced within a study of technical replicates of blood from a handful of donors. Produced via immunoSEQ multiplex PCR; TCRdb's table is partial and in-frame only. The data show 55,000 to 75,000 clones, around 92% seen once. The sample consisted of PBMCs. The source of this sequence is a human donor in good health. Some clones in this sample may be carry-over from other donors' samples.

This chain's CDR3 is CASSDSQGEKGTDTQYF. CDR3 nucleotide sequence: TGTGCCAGCAGTGATTCTCAGGGGGAAAAAGGCACAGATACGCAGTATTTT. V usage is TRBV6-1 and J usage is TRBJ2-3, with 7 bases matching TRBD1. This CDR3 comprises 17 residues. Germline CDR1 MNHNS, CDR2 SASEGT. V shed 3 bases, J shed 1 base, and the junction held 10 bases outside the gene matches.